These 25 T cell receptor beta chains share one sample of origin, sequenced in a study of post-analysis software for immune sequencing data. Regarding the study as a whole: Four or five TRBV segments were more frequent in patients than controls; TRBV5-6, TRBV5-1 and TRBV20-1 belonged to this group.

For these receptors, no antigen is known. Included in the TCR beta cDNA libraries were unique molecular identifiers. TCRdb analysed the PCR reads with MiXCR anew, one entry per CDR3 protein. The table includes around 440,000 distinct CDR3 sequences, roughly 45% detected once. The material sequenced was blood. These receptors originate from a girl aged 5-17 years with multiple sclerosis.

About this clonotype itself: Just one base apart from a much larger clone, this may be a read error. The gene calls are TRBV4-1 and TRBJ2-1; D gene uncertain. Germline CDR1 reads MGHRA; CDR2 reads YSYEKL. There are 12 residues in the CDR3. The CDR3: CTSSSLYNEQFF. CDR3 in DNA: TGCACCAGCAGCTCCCTCTACAATGAGCAGTTCTTC.

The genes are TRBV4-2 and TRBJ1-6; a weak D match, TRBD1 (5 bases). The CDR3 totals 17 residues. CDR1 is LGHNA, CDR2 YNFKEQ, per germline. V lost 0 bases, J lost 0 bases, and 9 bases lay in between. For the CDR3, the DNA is TGTGCCAGCAGCCAAGATGACAGAAGCTCCTATAATTCACCCCTCCACTTT. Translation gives CASSQDDRSSYNSPLHF.

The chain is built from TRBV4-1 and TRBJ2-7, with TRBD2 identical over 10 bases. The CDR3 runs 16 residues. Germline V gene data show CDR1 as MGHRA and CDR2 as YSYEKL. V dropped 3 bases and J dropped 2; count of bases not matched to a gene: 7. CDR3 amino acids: CASSHASSGSPYEQYF. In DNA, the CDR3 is TGCGCCAGCAGCCACGCCTCTAGCGGGAGTCCCTACGAGCAGTACTTC.

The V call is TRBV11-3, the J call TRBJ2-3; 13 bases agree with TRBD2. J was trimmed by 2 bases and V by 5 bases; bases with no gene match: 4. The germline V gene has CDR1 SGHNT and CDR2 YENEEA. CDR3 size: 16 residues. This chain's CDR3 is CASSPGTSGVTDTQYF. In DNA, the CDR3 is TGTGCCAGCAGCCCCGGGACTAGCGGGGTCACAGATACGCAGTATTTT.

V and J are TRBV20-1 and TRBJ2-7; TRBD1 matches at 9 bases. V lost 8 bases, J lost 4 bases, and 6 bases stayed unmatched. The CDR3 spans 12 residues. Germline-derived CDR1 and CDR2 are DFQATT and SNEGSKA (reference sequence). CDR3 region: CSTGTGKYEQYF. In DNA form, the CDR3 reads TGCAGTACCGGGACAGGGAAGTACGAGCAGTACTTC.

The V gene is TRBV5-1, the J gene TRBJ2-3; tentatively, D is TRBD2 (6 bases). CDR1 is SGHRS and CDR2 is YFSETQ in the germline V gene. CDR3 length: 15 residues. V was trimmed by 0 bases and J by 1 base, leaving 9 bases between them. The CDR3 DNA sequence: TGCGCCAGCAGCTTGGAGGGGACTGGCACAGATACGCAGTATTTT. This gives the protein CASSLEGTGTDTQYF.

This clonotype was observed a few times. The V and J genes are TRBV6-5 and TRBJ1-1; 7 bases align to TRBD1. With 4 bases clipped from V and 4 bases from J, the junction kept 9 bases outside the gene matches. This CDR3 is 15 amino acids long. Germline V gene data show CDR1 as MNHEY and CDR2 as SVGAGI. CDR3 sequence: CASSSVTGASTEAFF. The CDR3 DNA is TGTGCCAGCAGTTCCGTCACAGGGGCCAGCACTGAAGCTTTCTTT.

For the CDR3, the DNA is TGTGCCAGCAGTGAAGGGTTTACAAAGGAGCAGTACTTC. Translation: CASSEGFTKEQYF. This chain uses TRBV25-1 with TRBJ2-4, with D uncertain. V lost 2 bases, J lost 13 bases, and 15 bases lay in between. CDR1 is MGHDK and CDR2 is SYGVNS in the germline V gene. This CDR3 region has 13 residues.

The CDR3 DNA sequence: TGCAGCGCCTTGACAGGGGCTAACTATGGCTACACCTTC. It codes for CSALTGANYGYTF. The chain combines TRBV29-1 with TRBJ1-2, with TRBD1 matching over 8 bases. The CDR3 has 13 residues. Germline V CDR1 and CDR2: SQVTM, ANQGSEA. Trimming cost V 7 bases and J 0 bases; bases outside gene matches: 4.

The CDR3 coding sequence is TGTGCCAGCAGTTCAGCCGGGACAGAGTATGGCTACACCTTC. As protein: CASSSAGTEYGYTF. This chain connects TRBV2 to TRBJ1-2; 7 positions match TRBD1. V gave up 5 bases and J gave up 5 bases; unmatched junction bases: 8. CDR1 SNHLY and CDR2 FYNNEI come from the germline V gene. The CDR3 is 14 amino acids.

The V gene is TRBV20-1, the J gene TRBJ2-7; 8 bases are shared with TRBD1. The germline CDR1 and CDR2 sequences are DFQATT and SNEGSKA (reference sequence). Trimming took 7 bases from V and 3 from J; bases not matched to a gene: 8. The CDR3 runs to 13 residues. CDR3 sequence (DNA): TGCAGTGGGCAGGGGGCAAGAAACTACGAGCAGTACTTC. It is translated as CSGQGARNYEQYF.

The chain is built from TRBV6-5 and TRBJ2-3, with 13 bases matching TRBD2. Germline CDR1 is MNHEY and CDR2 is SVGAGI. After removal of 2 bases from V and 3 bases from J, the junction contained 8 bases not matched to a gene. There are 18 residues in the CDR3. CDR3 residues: CASSYLTGLAGVTDTQYF. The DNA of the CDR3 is TGTGCCAGCAGTTACCTAACCGGACTAGCGGGAGTGACAGATACGCAGTATTTT.

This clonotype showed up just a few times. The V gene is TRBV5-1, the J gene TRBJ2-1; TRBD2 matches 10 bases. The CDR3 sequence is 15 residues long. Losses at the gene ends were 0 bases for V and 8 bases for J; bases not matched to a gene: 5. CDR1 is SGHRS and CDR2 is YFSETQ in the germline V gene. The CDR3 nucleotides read TGCGCCAGCAGCTTGGATGGGACTAGCGTCGATGAGCAGTTCTTC. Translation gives CASSLDGTSVDEQFF.

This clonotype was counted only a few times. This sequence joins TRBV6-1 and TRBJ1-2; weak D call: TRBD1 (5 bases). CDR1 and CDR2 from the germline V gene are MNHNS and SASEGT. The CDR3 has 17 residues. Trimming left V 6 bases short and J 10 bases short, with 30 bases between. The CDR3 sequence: CASRPTGDVANYGDYTF. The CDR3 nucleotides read TGTGCCAGCAGACCCACCGGGGACGTAGCTAACTATGGCGACTACACCTTC.

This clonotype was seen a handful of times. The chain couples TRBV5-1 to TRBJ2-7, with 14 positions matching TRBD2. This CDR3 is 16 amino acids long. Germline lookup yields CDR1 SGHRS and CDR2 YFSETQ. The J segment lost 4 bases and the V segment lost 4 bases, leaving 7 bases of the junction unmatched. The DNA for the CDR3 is TGCGCCAGCAGCGGTACGACTAGCGGGAGGGAATACGAGCAGTACTTC. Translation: CASSGTTSGREYEQYF.

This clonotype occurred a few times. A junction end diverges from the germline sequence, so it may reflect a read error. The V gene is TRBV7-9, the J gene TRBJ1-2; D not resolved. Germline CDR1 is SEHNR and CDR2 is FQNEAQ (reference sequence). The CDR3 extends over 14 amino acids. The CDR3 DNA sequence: TGTGCCAGCAGCTTAACAATGACGGAATATGGCTATACCTTC. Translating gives CASSLTMTEYGYTF. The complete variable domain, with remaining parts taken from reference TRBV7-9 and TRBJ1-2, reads DTGVSQNPRHKITKRGQNVTFRCDPISEHNRLYWYRQTLGQGPEFLTYFQNEAQLEKSRLLSDRFSAERPKGSFSTLEIQRTEQGDSAMYLCASSLTMTEYGYTFGSGTRLTVV.

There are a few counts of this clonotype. The CDR3 here is CASSLMEWDQPQHF. CDR3 bases: TGTGCCAGCAGTTTAATGGAATGGGATCAGCCCCAGCATTTT. The chain couples TRBV12-3 or TRBV12-4 to TRBJ1-5, with D unresolved. This CDR3 spans 14 amino acids. V dropped 2 bases and J dropped 5 bases, with 10 bases sitting between them.

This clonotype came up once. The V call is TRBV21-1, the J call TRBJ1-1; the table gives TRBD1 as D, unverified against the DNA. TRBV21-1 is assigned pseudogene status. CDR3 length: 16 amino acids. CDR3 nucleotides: TGTGCCAGCAGTCCTACGCGGGGGCAGGAGAACACTGAAGCTTTCTTT. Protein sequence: CASSPTRGQENTEAFF.

The CDR3 coding sequence is TGTGCCATCAGCGCGGGACAGGGGGCTGTTGAGACCCAGTACTTC. It specifies CAISAGQGAVETQYF. The chain links TRBV10-3 to TRBJ2-7; TRBD1 matches 12 bases. The J call may be wrong; the DNA end is better matched by TRBJ2-5. Germline CDR1 is ENHRY and CDR2 is SYGVKD. There are 15 residues in the CDR3.

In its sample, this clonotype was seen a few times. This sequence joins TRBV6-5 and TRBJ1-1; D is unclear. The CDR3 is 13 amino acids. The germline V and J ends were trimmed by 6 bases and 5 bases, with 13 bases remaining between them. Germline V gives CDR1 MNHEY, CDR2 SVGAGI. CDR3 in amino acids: CASSQVRGTEAFF. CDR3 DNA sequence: TGTGCCAGCAGCCAAGTCCGGGGTACTGAAGCTTTCTTT.

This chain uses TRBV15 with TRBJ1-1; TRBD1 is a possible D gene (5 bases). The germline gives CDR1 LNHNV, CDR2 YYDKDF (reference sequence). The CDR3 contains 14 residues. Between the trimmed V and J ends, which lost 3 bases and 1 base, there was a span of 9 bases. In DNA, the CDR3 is TGTGCCACCAGCAGCGGGACGGGGAACACTGAAGCTTTCTTT. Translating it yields CATSSGTGNTEAFF.

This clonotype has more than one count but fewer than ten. In DNA form, the CDR3 reads TGTGCCAGCAGCTTATCGGGGGCCGCGGACTATGGCTACACCTTC. The encoded protein is CASSLSGAADYGYTF. J is TRBJ1-2 and V is TRBV7-2; D might be TRBD1 (6 bases). The V gene's germline CDR1 is SGHTA and CDR2 FQGNSA. CDR3 size: 15 residues. V was pared by 2 bases and J by 3 bases, with 13 bases between.

CDR3 region: CASSWGQGASNQPQHF. Written as DNA, the CDR3 is TGTGCCAGCAGTTGGGGACAGGGGGCCTCCAATCAGCCCCAGCATTTT. V gene TRBV6-6 combines with J gene TRBJ1-5, with 12 bases matching TRBD1. CDR1 and CDR2 from the germline V gene are MNHNY and SVGAGI (reference sequence). J lost 3 bases, V lost 4 bases, and 4 bases had no gene match. CDR3 size: 16 residues.

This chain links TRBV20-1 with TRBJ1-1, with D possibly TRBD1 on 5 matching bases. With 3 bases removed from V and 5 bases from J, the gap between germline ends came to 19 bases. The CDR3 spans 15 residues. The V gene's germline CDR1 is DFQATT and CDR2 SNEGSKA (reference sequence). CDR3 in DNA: TGCAGTGCTAGGGACGCTGGCGGGGGTGATACTGAAGCTTTCTTT. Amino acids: CSARDAGGGDTEAFF.

CDR3 coding DNA: TGTGCCAGCAGACAGAACCCGAACACTGAAGCTTTCTTT. Its translation: CASRQNPNTEAFF. This chain joins TRBV7-3 and TRBJ1-1; no clear D gene. CDR3 length: 13 amino acids. The ends were cut back, 6 bases at V and 1 base at J, with 9 bases in the middle. Germline V gives CDR1 SGHTA, CDR2 FQGTGA.